The sequence of this TCR beta chain was determined in a study of Graves' ophthalmopathy and Graves' hyperthyroidism. Donors with ophthalmopathy: moderate-to-severe activity, CAS ≥3, NOSPECS ≥4, duration under 3 months. None of the included patients had other autoimmune diseases, uncontrolled infections, pregnancy or lactation, as these led to exclusion. The authors diagnosed from clinical symptoms, serum thyroxine, TRAb, thyroid ultrasound and orbital computed tomography. Many counts were recorded for this clonotype. What it recognizes is unknown. This CDR3 region has 14 residues. V lost 5 bases and J 4 bases, leaving 12 bases between the germline ends. Germline CDR1 reads LNHNV; CDR2 reads YYDKDF (reference sequence). Amplification of the TCR beta CDR3 regions used RNA transcripts (as template). An opening RT-PCR round employed HTBI primers and preceded a second-round multiplex PCR. TCRdb processed the multiplex PCR reads anew with MiXCR; each CDR3 protein has one entry. The sample lists nearly 400,000 distinct CDR3 sequences, about 18% occurring once.

Overall study results and limits: The majority of expanded thyroid clonotypes above 0.001 frequency also occurred in blood.

This TCR derives from a woman aged 18-30 years with Graves' ophthalmopathy. The sample taken for sequencing was peripheral blood. The chain links TRBV15 to TRBJ1-3; TRBD1 might be the D (5 bases). The CDR3 DNA reads TGTGCCACCAGCCCACGGGACTACGGAAACACCATATATTTT. It specifies CATSPRDYGNTIYF. The full variable domain, completed using reference TRBV15 and TRBJ1-3, is DAMVIQNPRYQVTQFGKPVTLSCSQTLNHNVMYWYQQKSSQAPKLLFHYYDKDFNNEADTPDNFQSRRPNTSFCFLDIRSPGLGDTAMYLCATSPRDYGNTIYFGEGSWLTVV.